This T cell receptor (beta chain) was identified in a study of T cells in Graves' hyperthyroidism and ophthalmopathy. Study-level background: Peripheral blood was taken when the disease was first diagnosed, before any treatment began.

This clonotype was detected many times. Amplification of TCR beta CDR3 regions was performed using RNA transcripts as template. The study used the HTBI primer set for a first-round RT-PCR of the TCR CDR3. TCRdb re-derived calls from the multiplex PCR reads in MiXCR, one entry per CDR3 protein. The data contain 300,000 to 450,000 distinct CDR3 sequences, 25% of them seen just once; the ten biggest clones take up around four fifths. The sample comprised blood. The receptor was derived from a man aged 45-65 years with Graves' hyperthyroidism.

The CDR3 reads CASSGLAGGGDTQYF. The CDR3 DNA reads TGTGCCAGCAGTGGTCTAGCGGGAGGGGGAGATACGCAGTATTTT. The V gene is TRBV2, the J gene TRBJ2-3; 12 bases map to TRBD2. CDR1 and CDR2 (germline): SNHLY, FYNNEI. This CDR3 comprises 15 residues. Germline trimming cut 4 bases from V and 5 bases from J; bases unmatched to any gene: 4.